This is a list of T cell receptor beta chains from one sample in a study of blood T cell repertoires in COVID-19. Profiled with immunoSEQ multiplex PCR; TCRdb holds only in-frame clones, not every one. The sample holds approximately 350,000 clones, around 88% seen once. Sequenced material: peripheral blood. The receptor set was obtained from a woman aged 55 to 70 with COVID-19, enrolled during active disease. CDR3s include the opening cysteine and the closing phenylalanine or tryptophan. A D gene is named only where the DNA matches it firmly. Some rows have no size entry. The others give once, few or many, or a class for an expanded clone.

d_gene,j_gene,abundance,v_gene,CDR3nt,CDR3aa
.,TRBJ2-7,once,TRBV3-1/TRBV3-2,TGTGCCAGCAGCGCGGACAGTCTGTACTTC,CASSADSLYF
TRBD1,TRBJ1-1,once,TRBV5-1,TGCGCCAGCAGCTTGGACGGCTTACAGGGGGGTCCTGAAGCTTTCTTT,CASSLDGLQGGPEAFF
TRBD2,TRBJ2-5,.,TRBV6-6,TGTGCCAGCAGTTACTCTGCGGGGGGCGGTGAGACCCAGTACTTC,CASSYSAGGGETQYF
.,TRBJ2-6,.,TRBV5-5,TGTGCCAGCACTCTCAGCTCTGGGGCCAACGTCCTGACTTTC,CASTLSSGANVLTF
TRBD1,TRBJ2-7,.,TRBV5-1,TGCGCCAGCAGCGAAATAACAGGGGGCCGCTACGAGCAGTACTTC,CASSEITGGRYEQYF
.,TRBJ1-2,.,TRBV19,TGTGCCAGTAGCCGGAACAGGGTCGATGGCTACACCTTC,CASSRNRVDGYTF
.,TRBJ1-5,.,TRBV9,TGTGCCAGCAGCGTAGGGGGCTCGGGCGGCAATCAGCCCCAGCATTTT,CASSVGGSGGNQPQHF
TRBD1,TRBJ2-7,.,TRBV7-3,TGTGCCAGCAGCTTGAGATCCGGGACAGGGGGCTACGAGCAGTACTTC,CASSLRSGTGGYEQYF
.,TRBJ2-3,.,TRBV5-1,TGCGCCAGCAGCTCCCTAGCGCGGGGCACAGATACGCAGTATTTT,CASSSLARGTDTQYF
.,TRBJ2-1,once,TRBV5-8,TGTGCCAGCACCCCATGGTATAGCTCCTACAATGAGCAGTTCTTC,CASTPWYSSYNEQFF
TRBD2,TRBJ2-1,.,TRBV19,TGTGCCAGTAGTCTCCAGAGCCTAGCGGGGGGCAACAATGAGCAGTTCTTC,CASSLQSLAGGNNEQFF
.,TRBJ2-3,.,TRBV7-9,TGTGCCAGCAGCCGAGGAGTAACTAGCACAGATACGCAGTATTTT,CASSRGVTSTDTQYF
TRBD1,TRBJ2-5,.,TRBV18,TGTGCCAGCTCACTACCGGGACAGGGCACCGAGACCCAGTACTTC,CASSLPGQGTETQYF
TRBD1,TRBJ2-7,.,TRBV4-1,TGCGCCAGCAGCCAAGAACTGGGGACAGTTACGCTTTACGAGCAGTACTTC,CASSQELGTVTLYEQYF
.,TRBJ1-5,.,TRBV5-6,TGTGCCAGCAGCTTGTTCTCTCAGCCCCAGCATTTT,CASSLFSQPQHF
.,TRBJ1-4,.,TRBV30,TGTGCCTGGAGTGTAACCCACGGGGGAACTAATGAAAAACTGTTTTTT,CAWSVTHGGTNEKLFF
.,TRBJ2-7,.,TRBV29-1,TGCAGCGTTGAAACAGGGACCGAGCAGTACTTC,CSVETGTEQYF
.,TRBJ2-7,.,TRBV9,TGTGCCGACAGAAGGGACGAGCAGTACTTC,CADRRDEQYF
TRBD1,TRBJ1-2,once,TRBV23-1,TGCGCCAGCAGTCTAAGACAGGGGTCGGCTAACTATGGCTACACCTTC,CASSLRQGSANYGYTF
.,TRBJ2-1,.,TRBV10-1,TGCGCCAGCAGTGAGTGGACAAGGAGCTCCTACAATGAGCAGTTCTTC,CASSEWTRSSYNEQFF
TRBD1,TRBJ1-1,.,TRBV5-4,TGTGCCAGCAGCTTGAGGACAGGAGCGGAAGCTTTCTTT,CASSLRTGAEAFF
.,TRBJ1-1,.,TRBV3-1/TRBV3-2,TGTGCCTCGGGGGGACTGAACACTGAAGCTTTCTTT,CASGGLNTEAFF
.,TRBJ1-1,.,TRBV2,TGTGCCAGCAAGACAGGCGGGGGGACTGAAGCTTTCTTT,CASKTGGGTEAFF
.,TRBJ1-1,.,TRBV11-2,TGTGCCAGCAGCTTATATCAGGGAACCAGGATGAACACTGAAGCTTTCTTT,CASSLYQGTRMNTEAFF
.,TRBJ1-1,.,TRBV29-1,TGCAGCGCCCAGGGAGGAGAGGGGAACACTGAAGCTTTCTTT,CSAQGGEGNTEAFF
TRBD1,TRBJ1-2,.,TRBV5-1,TGCGCCAGCAGCTCTACAGGGGAGATTGGCTATGGCTACACCTTC,CASSSTGEIGYGYTF
.,TRBJ1-2,.,TRBV11-3,TGTGCCAGCAGCTTAAAGGGGGATCATGGCTACACCTTC,CASSLKGDHGYTF
.,TRBJ1-1,.,TRBV18,TGTGCCAGCTCACCACCGAAGGCAGGGGTTTATGAAGCTTTCTTT,CASSPPKAGVYEAFF
TRBD1,TRBJ2-3,.,TRBV27,TGTGCCAGCAGTCTTCCTGAGGGACAGGGGATAATAGATACGCAGTATTTT,CASSLPEGQGIIDTQYF
TRBD1,TRBJ1-1,.,TRBV7-9,TGTGCCAGCAGCTTAGAAAACAGGGGAACTGAAGCTTTCTTT,CASSLENRGTEAFF
TRBD2,TRBJ2-3,.,TRBV4-1,TGCGCCAGCAGCCAGGGACTAGCGGGGGCAAGCACAGATACGCAGTATTTT,CASSQGLAGASTDTQYF
.,TRBJ2-7,few,TRBV7-2,TGTGCCAGCAGCCCCAGCTGGGCGGGGCCCTACGAGCAGTACTTC,CASSPSWAGPYEQYF
.,TRBJ2-5,.,TRBV7-2,TGTGCCAGCAGCCTACAGGGAGGGGCAGAGACCCAGTACTTC,CASSLQGGAETQYF
.,TRBJ2-7,.,TRBV6-2/TRBV6-3,TGTGCCAGCAGTTACTCCGACAGGTCCTACGAGCAGTACTTC,CASSYSDRSYEQYF
TRBD1,TRBJ1-5,once,TRBV6-5,TGTGCCAGCAGTTACTCACAGGGGGCTTTGCAGCCCCAGCATTTT,CASSYSQGALQPQHF
TRBD1,TRBJ1-4,.,TRBV30,TGTGCCTGGAGACAGACAGGGTCTAATGAAAAACTGTTTTTT,CAWRQTGSNEKLFF
.,TRBJ2-7,few,TRBV5-1,TGCGCCAGCAGCATAAACCAGGGAAACGAGCAGTACTTC,CASSINQGNEQYF
.,TRBJ2-7,.,TRBV18,TGTGCCAGCTCACCACCCGACAGGTATTGGGGCGAGCAGTACTTC,CASSPPDRYWGEQYF
.,TRBJ2-3,once,TRBV10-1,TGCGCCAGCAGTGACCAGGGGATGGATACGCAGTATTTT,CASSDQGMDTQYF
TRBD2,TRBJ2-1,.,TRBV29-1,TGCAGCGTCCTCCCCGGGGCTAGCGGGGGCTACAATGAGCAGTTCTTC,CSVLPGASGGYNEQFF
TRBD2,TRBJ2-1,.,TRBV2,TGTGCCAGCAGAATACTAGCGGGGTTCTCCAATGAGCAGTTCTTC,CASRILAGFSNEQFF
.,TRBJ2-6,.,TRBV6-6,TGTGCCAGCAGTCAGTCCGGGACTCCCTCTGGGGCCAACGTCCTGACTTTC,CASSQSGTPSGANVLTF
.,TRBJ2-1,few,TRBV10-3,TGTGCCATCAGGGCTTCAGGGCCTTCCTACAATGAGCAGTTCTTC,CAIRASGPSYNEQFF
TRBD1,TRBJ1-2,.,TRBV19,TGTGCCACCCAAGACAGGGGTAGGGGTGTCTATGGCTACACCTTC,CATQDRGRGVYGYTF
TRBD2,TRBJ2-7,.,TRBV4-1,TGCGCCAGCAGCCAAGAAGAACTAGCGTATTACGAGCAGTACTTC,CASSQEELAYYEQYF
.,TRBJ1-6,.,TRBV2,TGTGCCAGCAATGGACGGGAGAATTCACCCCTCCACTTT,CASNGRENSPLHF
.,TRBJ1-2,.,TRBV30,TGTGCCTGGAGTGTACTTATAATCTATGGCTACACCTTC,CAWSVLIIYGYTF
TRBD2,TRBJ2-1,.,TRBV4-3,TGCGCCAGCAGCCTGACTAGCGGGGTTCGATACAATGAGCAGTTCTTC,CASSLTSGVRYNEQFF
.,TRBJ1-6,.,TRBV5-1,TGCGCCAGCAGCGCTGCCATCGCAGGGGTGTTTAATTCACCCCTCCACTTT,CASSAAIAGVFNSPLHF
.,TRBJ2-5,.,TRBV15,TGTGCCACCAGCAGAGATATGAGGGAGACCCAGTACTTC,CATSRDMRETQYF
.,TRBJ2-1,.,TRBV5-5,TGTGCCAGCACCCTGACAGACAATGAGCAGTTCTTC,CASTLTDNEQFF
TRBD1,TRBJ1-3,.,TRBV5-5,TGTGCCAGCAGCCCCCGGGACAGGGGAGGAAACACCATATATTTT,CASSPRDRGGNTIYF
.,TRBJ1-4,.,TRBV6-5,TGTGCCAGCAGTTACTCGGACAGTACTAATGAAAAACTGTTTTTT,CASSYSDSTNEKLFF
.,TRBJ2-3,.,TRBV5-1,TGCGCCAGCAGCCCGCTGCTAACAGATACGCAGTATTTT,CASSPLLTDTQYF
TRBD1,TRBJ1-1,.,TRBV7-8,TGTGCCAGCAGCTTAAGGGGGACAGGGGTCACTGAAGCTTTCTTT,CASSLRGTGVTEAFF
TRBD1,TRBJ1-2,many,TRBV18,TGTGCCAGCTCACCATTGGGACAGGCGTTTGACGGCTACACCTTC,CASSPLGQAFDGYTF
.,TRBJ1-3,.,TRBV19,TGTGCCAGTAGTATCGGGGGTTACGGAAACACCATATATTTT,CASSIGGYGNTIYF
TRBD1,TRBJ2-1,.,TRBV13,TGTGCCAGCAGCCTCGACAGGGACAATGAGCAGTTCTTC,CASSLDRDNEQFF
TRBD2,TRBJ2-1,few,TRBV7-8,TGTGCCAGCAGCTACACGACTAGCGGCTACAATGAGCAGTTCTTC,CASSYTTSGYNEQFF
.,TRBJ2-2,.,TRBV9,TGTGCCAGCAGCGTAGAGGGTCAGGGCATCCGGGAGCTGTTTTTT,CASSVEGQGIRELFF